This record concerns one TCR beta chain sequence. The data were taken from a study of blood T cell repertoires in COVID-19. At the level of the study: Samples taken during acute and convalescent COVID-19 were collected in the United States, Italy and Spain. PBMCs, B-cell-depleted T cells, or T cells provided the cDNA or gDNA that made up the material.

Original handling: Nucleated cell counts were estimated from reference gene primer amplification. Data came from immunoSEQ multiplex PCR; TCRdb stores just in-frame clones and leaves some out. V, J and clone size are those of that table, while D and trimming were read from the DNA. The sample shows about 170,000 clones, 77% of them seen only once. The CDR3 has 13 amino acids. Germline values: CDR1 SGHTA, CDR2 FQGNSA. The V end lost 1 base, the J end lost 6 bases, and 10 bases lay between the germline ends. The chain has TRBV7-2 and TRBJ2-7; D possibly corresponds to TRBD1 (7 bases). The source is an older man with acute or convalescent COVID-19. The sequenced sample was peripheral blood. As DNA, the CDR3 is TGTGCCAGCAGCTTAGGACAGGGAGGCGAGCAGTACTTC. This codes for CASSLGQGGEQYF.